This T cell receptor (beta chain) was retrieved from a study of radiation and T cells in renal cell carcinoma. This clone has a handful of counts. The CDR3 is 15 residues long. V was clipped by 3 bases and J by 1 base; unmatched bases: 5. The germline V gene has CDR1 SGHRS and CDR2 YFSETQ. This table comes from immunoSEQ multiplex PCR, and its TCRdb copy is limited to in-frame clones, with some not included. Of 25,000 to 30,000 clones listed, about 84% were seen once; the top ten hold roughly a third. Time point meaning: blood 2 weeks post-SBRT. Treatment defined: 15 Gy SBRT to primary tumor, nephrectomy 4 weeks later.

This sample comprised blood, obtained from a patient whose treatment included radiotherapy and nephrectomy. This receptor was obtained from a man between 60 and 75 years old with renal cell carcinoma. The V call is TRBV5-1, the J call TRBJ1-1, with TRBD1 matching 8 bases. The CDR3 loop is CASSSAGQGNTEAFF. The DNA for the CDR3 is TGCGCCAGCAGCTCAGCTGGACAGGGGAACACTGAAGCTTTCTTT.